The 31 T cell receptor beta chains reported below all come from one sample, sequenced in a study of cytomegalovirus exposure and HLA in healthy donors. PCR involved 60 Vbeta and 13 Jbeta primers. The repertoire was sequenced with immunoSEQ multiplex PCR; TCRdb's copy has only in-frame clones and lacks some. The sample has about 160,000 clones, roughly two thirds seen once. Sequencing was carried out using PBMCs. The receptors come from a young woman in good health and CMV-seropositive.

This clone was found a few times. The chain links TRBV10-3 to TRBJ1-2, with 10 nucleotides matching TRBD1. The CDR3 contains 16 residues. V shed 2 bases and J 1 base; nucleotides not matched to a gene: 4. The germline V gene has CDR1 ENHRY and CDR2 SYGVKD. The CDR3 loop is CAISEPGTGVNYGYTF. In nucleotides, the CDR3 is TGTGCCATCAGTGAGCCCGGGACAGGGGTTAACTATGGCTACACCTTC.

The CDR3 sequence is CASSLTRFNNEQFF. CDR3 nucleotide sequence: TGTGCCAGCAGTTTGACTAGATTTAACAATGAGCAGTTCTTC. The gene calls are TRBV27 and TRBJ2-1; D possibly corresponds to TRBD2 (6 bases). CDR3 length: 14 amino acids. Germline CDR1 and CDR2: MNHEY and SMNVEV (reference sequence). Trimming pared 3 bases from V and 5 bases from J, leaving 11 bases between.

The chain combines TRBV4-3 with TRBJ2-7; TRBD1 might be the D (6 bases). This CDR3 comprises 14 residues. V was pared by 1 base and J by 4 bases, with 11 bases between. CDR1 and CDR2 (germline): LGHNA, YSLEER. Here the CDR3 DNA reads TGCGCCAGCAGCCAAGGCGGCAGGGGTTACGAGCAGTACTTC. It translates to CASSQGGRGYEQYF.

The gene calls are TRBV19 and TRBJ2-1; D possibly corresponds to TRBD2 (6 bases). The CDR3 runs to 16 residues. The germline CDR1 and CDR2 sequences are LNHDA and SQIVND (reference sequence). V lost 4 bases to trimming and J lost 9 bases, with 22 bases between them. The CDR3 DNA sequence: TGTGCCAGTAGTACCGTCATGGGGGGAGACGGAGGTGAGCAGTTCTTC. It specifies CASSTVMGGDGGEQFF.

This clone was seen only a few times. This chain uses TRBV7-2 with TRBJ1-3, with 7 nucleotides matching TRBD1. Germline V lookup: CDR1 SGHTA, CDR2 FQGNSA. The CDR3 extends over 12 amino acids. V trimming: 4 bases; J trimming: 9 bases; junction bases outside the gene matches: 3. This CDR3 is CASSYPGGTIYF. CDR3 in DNA: TGTGCCAGCAGCTACCCAGGGGGCACCATATATTTT.

V gene TRBV2 combines with J gene TRBJ1-2, with D maybe TRBD1 (6 bases). Germline CDR1 is SNHLY and CDR2 is FYNNEI. Trimming stripped 7 bases from V and 7 bases from J, with 10 bases between. The CDR3 extends over 11 amino acids. The CDR3 sequence: CASNQGPGYTF. The CDR3 DNA follows: TGTGCCAGCAATCAGGGGCCTGGCTACACCTTC.

The V call is TRBV5-1, the J call TRBJ2-2; D is undetermined. Germline V gene data show CDR1 as SGHRS and CDR2 as YFSETQ. This CDR3 region has 15 residues. Trimming took off 4 bases at V and 3 bases at J, with 13 bases between the two ends. The CDR3 DNA reads as TGCGCCAGCAGCCGGGTTTTGGGTCACACCGGGGAGCTGTTTTTT. It specifies CASSRVLGHTGELFF.

The chain employs TRBV6-5 and TRBJ2-5; 11 nucleotides align to TRBD1. The V gene's germline CDR1 is MNHEY and CDR2 SVGAGI. This CDR3 has 15 residues. J was trimmed by 4 bases and V by 6 bases; bases with no gene match: 7. The CDR3 region is CASRDRGRFGETQYF. The CDR3 DNA follows: TGTGCCAGCAGGGACAGGGGGCGATTCGGAGAGACCCAGTACTTC.

This chain connects TRBV28 to TRBJ2-1, with 8 bases fitting TRBD1. Germline lookup yields CDR1 MDHEN and CDR2 SYDVKM. V trimming: 8 bases; J trimming: 2 bases; junction bases outside the gene matches: 5. The CDR3 loop spans 14 amino acids. CDR3 bases: TGTGCCAGCGGAAGGGACAGGACCTACAATGAGCAGTTCTTC. It is translated as CASGRDRTYNEQFF. Combining the CDR3 with reference TRBV28 and TRBJ2-1 gives the whole variable domain DVKVTQSSRYLVKRTGEKVFLECVQDMDHENMFWYRQDPGLGLRLIYFSYDVKMKEKGDIPEGYSVSREKKERFSLILESASTNQTSMYLCASGRDRTYNEQFFGPGTRLTVL.

This chain connects TRBV11-2 to TRBJ1-2, with 7 positions matching TRBD1. Unmatched junction bases numbered 9, after V lost 4 bases and J lost 4 bases. Germline V gives CDR1 SGHAT, CDR2 FQNNGV. This CDR3 spans 15 amino acids. The DNA of the CDR3 is TGTGCCAGCAGCTCAGGACAGGCGCCGTTCTATGGCTACACCTTC. It yields the protein CASSSGQAPFYGYTF.

A remark on this clone: The junction departs from germline at one end; a sequencing error may be responsible. The rearrangement links TRBV5-1 to TRBJ1-1; 8 bases agree with TRBD1. The CDR3 extends over 14 amino acids. CDR1 is SGHRS and CDR2 is YFSETQ in the germline V gene. The CDR3 DNA sequence: TGCGCCAGCACCTTGACAGGGGAAGGCCATGAAGCTTTCTTT. Amino acid sequence: CASTLTGEGHEAFF. The full variable domain, with the rest looked up from reference TRBV5-1 and TRBJ1-1, is KAGVTQTPRYLIKTRGQQVTLSCSPISGHRSVSWYQQTPGQGLQFLFEYFSETQRNKGNFPGRFSGRQFSNSRSEMNVSTLELGDSALYLCASTLTGEGHEAFFGQGTRLTVV.

The chain uses TRBV7-2 and TRBJ2-1, with TRBD2 matching 13 bases. J was trimmed by 10 bases and V by 2 bases; bases with no gene match: 11. The CDR3 spans 17 residues. Looked up from germline, CDR1 is SGHTA and CDR2 is FQGNSA. The CDR3 region is CASSLFLGLAGFNEQFF. CDR3 nucleotide sequence: TGTGCCAGCAGCTTATTTCTGGGACTAGCGGGATTTAACGAGCAGTTCTTC.

CDR3 in amino acids: CASSRSAGRLGTYEQYF. CDR3 bases: TGTGCCAGCAGCCGATCTGCGGGCCGACTGGGTACCTACGAGCAGTACTTC. The chain employs TRBV4-2 and TRBJ2-7; D perhaps matches TRBD2 (5 bases). The CDR3 covers 17 residues. Germline V lookup: CDR1 LGHNA, CDR2 YNFKEQ. Trimming removed 4 bases at V and 2 bases at J, with 21 bases between.

The rearrangement joins TRBV2 to TRBJ1-2; D is unresolved. The CDR3 length is 10 residues. Trimming pared 8 bases from V and 8 bases from J, leaving 9 bases between. Germline CDR1 and CDR2: SNHLY and FYNNEI. The CDR3 is CASRGEGYTF. The DNA of the CDR3 is TGTGCCAGCCGCGGGGAAGGCTACACCTTC.

V is TRBV15 and J is TRBJ1-2; weak D call: TRBD1 (5 bases). Trimming stripped 6 bases from V and 1 base from J, with 18 bases between. Germline CDR1 LNHNV, CDR2 YYDKDF (reference sequence). This CDR3 contains 16 residues. The CDR3 DNA follows: TGTGCCACCAGGGGGGGAAGGGCCGGTGGTAACTATGGCTACACCTTC. It encodes CATRGGRAGGNYGYTF.

The CDR3 bases are TGCGCCAGCAGCCAAGATCGGGAGGGGGGGTTCGTGTACGAGCAGTACTTC. The encoded protein is CASSQDREGGFVYEQYF. The gene calls are TRBV4-3 and TRBJ2-7; 8 bases are shared with TRBD2. The trim removed 0 bases at V and 4 bases at J, leaving 11 bases unmatched. In germline, CDR1 is LGHNA, CDR2 YSLEER. The CDR3 consists of 17 residues.

This clone was detected once. The V gene is TRBV11-2, the J gene TRBJ2-7; TRBD1 aligns across 10 bases. Trimming cost V 2 bases and J 2 bases; bases outside gene matches: 3. Germline loops: CDR1 SGHAT, CDR2 FQNNGV. This CDR3 is 15 amino acids long. CDR3 bases: TGTGCCAGCAGCTTAAAAGGGACAGGGGCCTACGAGCAGTACTTC. Translated: CASSLKGTGAYEQYF.

The sample holds one count of this clone. This chain connects TRBV10-2 to TRBJ2-1; a possible D gene is TRBD2 (5 bases). The V end was cut by 5 bases, the J end by 10 bases, with 15 bases between. Germline V gene lookup returns CDR1 WSHSY and CDR2 SAAADI. The CDR3 length is 13 residues. CDR3 residues: CASSSRGETEQFF. As DNA, the CDR3 is TGCGCCAGCAGTTCCCGTGGGGAGACGGAGCAGTTCTTC.

CDR3 DNA sequence: TGTGCCAGCAGTTTGAACAGGGGAAATGAAAAACTGTTTTTT. Translated: CASSLNRGNEKLFF. The chain combines TRBV27 with TRBJ1-4; 7 positions agree with TRBD1. The germline CDR1 and CDR2 sequences are MNHEY and SMNVEV (reference sequence). There are 14 residues in the CDR3. V dropped 3 bases and J dropped 5; count of bases not matched to a gene: 3.

The rearrangement joins TRBV6-1 to TRBJ2-3, with D perhaps matching TRBD2 (5 bases). Trimming removed 4 bases at V and 6 bases at J, with 17 bases between. CDR1 MNHNS and CDR2 SASEGT come from the germline V gene. The CDR3 spans 15 residues. The CDR3 bases are TGTGCCAGCAGTGGTTACCAGCCCCGCGGGGATACGCAGTATTTT. Amino acids: CASSGYQPRGDTQYF.

This sequence joins TRBV27 and TRBJ1-2; TRBD1 aligns across 7 bases. Germline V CDR1 and CDR2: MNHEY, SMNVEV (reference sequence). This CDR3 region has 14 residues. J lost 4 bases, V lost 4 bases, and 6 bases had no gene match. CDR3 in amino acids: CASSYENRGYGYTF. CDR3 coding DNA: TGTGCCAGCAGTTACGAAAACAGGGGCTATGGCTACACCTTC.

This clone is a singleton in its sample. V and J are TRBV4-2 and TRBJ2-5, with 9 bases that match TRBD2. With 0 bases clipped from V and 0 bases from J, the junction kept 17 bases outside the gene matches. The CDR3 contains 21 residues. CDR1 and CDR2 (germline): LGHNA, YNFKEQ. CDR3 amino acids: CASSQDSIDWRGGPYQETQYF. The CDR3 nucleotides read TGTGCCAGCAGCCAAGATAGTATCGATTGGCGGGGGGGTCCGTACCAAGAGACCCAGTACTTC.

The chain links TRBV7-9 to TRBJ2-7; D is perhaps TRBD2 (7 bases). The CDR3 is 16 amino acids. Germline CDR1 reads SEHNR; CDR2 reads FQNEAQ (reference sequence). V lost 5 bases and J lost 2, with 19 bases in between. The CDR3 nucleotides are TGTGCCAGCAGCCCCCCGGGGGCTAGCGGCCCCTACGAGCAGTACTTC. This encodes CASSPPGASGPYEQYF.

The rearrangement joins TRBV5-6 to TRBJ1-5; TRBD1 matches at 8 bases. CDR1 is SGHDT, CDR2 YYEEEE, per germline. The CDR3 has 17 amino acids. J lost 3 bases, V lost 2 bases, and 10 bases had no gene match. CDR3 DNA sequence: TGTGCCAGCAGCTTAGAGGCCGGGACAGGCCTCAATCAGCCCCAGCATTTT. Translated: CASSLEAGTGLNQPQHF.

As to this clone: One junction end disagrees with the germline gene, perhaps due to a read error. This chain joins TRBV15 and TRBJ1-1; D is perhaps TRBD1 (6 bases). Germline V gives CDR1 LNHNV, CDR2 YYDKDF (reference sequence). CDR3 length: 17 residues. The CDR3 protein is CATSAGGWNRVGAEVFF. The CDR3 nucleotides read TGTGCCACCTCCGCGGGGGGTTGGAACAGGGTCGGCGCTGAAGTTTTCTTT.

The chain recombines TRBV10-1 with TRBJ1-1; 7 bases line up with TRBD1. Germline assignment: CDR1 WNHNN and CDR2 SYGVQD (reference sequence). There are 16 residues in the CDR3. With 1 base clipped from V and 1 base from J, the junction kept 6 bases outside the gene matches. The CDR3, as DNA: TGCGCCAGCAGTGAGTTGTCGAACAGGGGGAACACTGAAGCTTTCTTT. Translation: CASSELSNRGNTEAFF.

The V and J genes are TRBV2 and TRBJ2-7, with 8 bases fitting TRBD1. The CDR3 length is 13 residues. Germline loops: CDR1 SNHLY, CDR2 FYNNEI. The ends lost 8 bases at V and 4 bases at J; junction bases unmatched: 7. The CDR3 region is CASSPGQEYEQYF. The CDR3 DNA reads as TGTGCCAGCTCACCGGGACAGGAATACGAGCAGTACTTC.

The V gene is TRBV27, the J gene TRBJ1-1; 7 bases agree with TRBD1. CDR1 MNHEY and CDR2 SMNVEV come from the germline V gene (reference sequence). The CDR3 runs to 15 residues. V was pared by 4 bases and J by 1 base, with 6 bases of the junction left unmatched. CDR3 residues: CASSSTGVGNTEAFF. DNA for the CDR3: TGTGCCAGCAGTTCCACAGGGGTTGGGAACACTGAAGCTTTCTTT.

This clone was seen more than once but under ten times. The V call is TRBV5-1, the J call TRBJ1-5; no clear D gene. The CDR3 sequence is 14 residues long. Germline V gene lookup returns CDR1 SGHRS and CDR2 YFSETQ. Trimming removed 0 bases at V and 2 bases at J, with 6 bases between. The chain's CDR3 is CASSLDGGNQPQHF. CDR3 DNA sequence: TGCGCCAGCAGCTTGGACGGGGGCAATCAGCCCCAGCATTTT. Based on the CDR3 plus reference TRBV5-1 and TRBJ1-5, the full variable domain is KAGVTQTPRYLIKTRGQQVTLSCSPISGHRSVSWYQQTPGQGLQFLFEYFSETQRNKGNFPGRFSGRQFSNSRSEMNVSTLELGDSALYLCASSLDGGNQPQHFGDGTRLSIL.

The V call is TRBV29-1, the J call TRBJ2-1; TRBD2 matches 11 bases. This CDR3 region has 17 residues. CDR1 is SQVTM and CDR2 is ANQGSEA in the germline V gene. V lost 3 bases, J lost 0 bases, and 7 bases stayed unmatched. The CDR3 loop reads CSVDGLAGGSSYNEQFF. The CDR3 coding sequence is TGCAGCGTTGATGGCCTAGCGGGGGGTAGCTCCTACAATGAGCAGTTCTTC.

This rearrangement joins TRBV6-5 to TRBJ2-7; 9 bases match TRBD1. Germline V gene lookup returns CDR1 MNHEY and CDR2 SVGAGI. With 2 bases clipped from V and 6 bases from J, the junction kept 8 bases outside the gene matches. The CDR3 runs to 15 residues. The CDR3 DNA is TGTGCCAGCAGTTACCCGACACAGGGGGCAAGCGAGCAGTACTTC. Translation gives CASSYPTQGASEQYF.